This T cell receptor beta chain was captured by sequencing in a study of PD-1 blockade in classical Hodgkin lymphoma (dated by TCRdb to about 2020). About the investigation overall: Nivolumab dosing was 3 mg/kg intravenously every 2 weeks, continuing until either disease progression or unacceptable toxicity. The study used CyTOF and TCR beta sequencing to define a peripheral blood immune signature of response to PD-1 blockade in classical Hodgkin lymphoma. What the authors observed across the whole study: Trial patients with a complete response had baseline diversity similar to that of newly diagnosed patients, while partial responders and progressors had significantly lower diversity. By C4D1, a significant rise was seen in CD4+ TCR diversity but not in CD8+ TCR diversity (p=0.0027 vs p=0.16), and the rise was most apparent among complete responders (p=0.02). Baseline TCR diversity was reported to be lower in newly diagnosed patients than in healthy donors, and even lower in relapsed/refractory patients. Diversity was lower in patients who began nivolumab less than 1 year after ASCT, so these patients were left out of later analyses to avoid confounding by immune reconstitution. The study was limited to a single clinical trial cohort, and causes of repertoire differences, possibly disease activity or prior therapy, remained undefined.

The Qiagen DNeasy kit was used to extract genomic DNA both from unsorted PBMCs and from the negatively selected CD4+ and CD8+ fractions. TCR beta CDR3 regions were amplified by immunoSEQ multiplex PCR using primers annealing to V and J segments. A synthetic immune receptor repertoire was used to minimize amplification bias, and any residual bias was removed computationally once sequencing was done. Per the original workflow: Repertoire diversity was quantified as the Shannon entropy index using custom Python scripts. Unsorted, CD4+ and CD8+ repertoires were analyzed separately, except for combined analyses in which CD4+ and CD8+ sequences were merged in silico. A clone counted as expanded when the clone's frequency after treatment rose at least 2-fold relative to C1D1, and clones undetected at baseline were given a pseudocount of 0.5. Clones with 0 or 1 copy at C1D1 were classified as singleton clones, and clones with 2 or more copies were classified as non-singleton clones. Clones expanded in unsorted samples were assigned a CD4+, CD8+ or unknown annotation through matching of protein sequences in sorted samples from the same patient. Diversity changes from C1D1 to C4D1 were tested in paired samples using Wilcoxon tests. TCRdb carries this immuneACCESS record with in-frame sequences only. Its versions omit some clonotypes, under half of them owing to an unresolved V gene in the studies checked, with the rest unexplained. V, J and clone size reflect that table, while D and trimming were determined from the DNA. Counted in this sample were approximately 17,000 clones; about 65% of them appeared once. The ten largest clones take up 6% to 8% of the sample.

Counted from cysteine to phenylalanine, this CDR3 has 15 amino acids. CDR3 DNA only is kept here, 45 bases in frame from base 1. Relative to germline, V is 0 bases shorter and J is 2 bases shorter, with 8 bases between their ends. Based on the germline V gene (reference sequence), the CDR1 and CDR2 sequences are PRHDT and FYEKMQ. What the time point label conveys for this sample: cycle 4 day 1 (C4D1), after five to seven weeks of nivolumab. Relapse after autologous stem cell transplantation had occurred in all trial patients, and cohorts A, B and C were distinguished by prior brentuximab vedotin exposure. The trial cohort comprised a few dozen patients with relapsed/refractory classical Hodgkin lymphoma whose best overall responses were complete response, partial response or progressive disease. Trial patients were treated with single-agent nivolumab in the multi-cohort phase II CheckMate 205 trial. An independent review committee assessed best overall response using the 2007 International Working Group response criteria. Trial PBMCs were collected immediately before nivolumab initiation (C1D1) and during therapy at cycle 2 day 1 and cycle 4 day 1. Peripheral blood was collected in 8 mL Vacutainer Cell Preparation Tubes, from which PBMCs were isolated by centrifugation and then cryopreserved.

Details on this clone: No cognate antigen has been identified for it. No base quality values were provided; no much bigger clone lies one nucleotide off.

This chain is built from TRBV13 and TRBJ2-4, with the D gene too uncertain to name. Source: peripheral blood mononuclear cells (PBMCs), taken before the fourth cycle of nivolumab. The clonotype was recovered from a human donor with classical Hodgkin lymphoma. The sequence in DNA is TGTGCCAGCAGCTTAGGGTGGGGATCCAAAAACATTCAGTACTTC. This gives the protein CASSLGWGSKNIQYF.